This T cell receptor (beta chain) was retrieved from a study of early T cells in non-severe SARS-CoV-2 infection. As part of library construction, unique molecular identifiers were attached to individual cDNA molecules. MiXCR was run by TCRdb on the 5' RACE reads, yielding one entry per CDR3 protein. The table shows more than 70,000 distinct CDR3 sequences, with roughly an eighth occurring only once. Germline V lookup: CDR1 MNHNY, CDR2 SVGAGI (reference sequence). The CDR3 is 14 amino acids. Trimming removed 2 bases from V and 5 bases from J, with 12 bases in between. This clonotype was observed many times.

The source is an adult who was a healthcare worker with PCR-confirmed SARS-CoV-2 infection or an uninfected control (not recorded which). The rearrangement uses TRBV6-6 and TRBJ1-2, with D perhaps TRBD1 (6 bases). Sequencing used whole blood. The CDR3 DNA reads as TGTGCCAGCAGTTACGTATGGGGGGCGTATGGCTACACCTTC. Protein: CASSYVWGAYGYTF.